Below, 31 T cell receptor beta chains from the same sample are listed, as sequenced in a study of T-cell memory formation after mild COVID-19. TCRdb itself ran the 5' RACE reads through MiXCR, one entry per CDR3 protein. Of 300,000 to 400,000 distinct CDR3 sequences in the sample, about 15% were seen once. Sequenced sample: PBMCs or a T cell subset sorted from them (not recorded which). The receptors originated from a young man who had mild COVID-19 (a few samples of this study predate the infection). Cell type and time point are not known.

The rearrangement uses TRBV6-2 or TRBV6-3 and TRBJ2-3, with a possible D match to TRBD2 (7 bases). Trimming left V 2 bases short and J 7 bases short, with 10 bases between. The CDR3 contains 13 residues. Per germline, CDR1 MNHEY and CDR2 SVGEGT. The CDR3 coding sequence is TGTGCCAGCAGTTACGGCGGGGGCAATACGCAGTATTTT. Translation: CASSYGGGNTQYF.

V is TRBV20-1 and J is TRBJ2-1; 12 nucleotides agree with TRBD2. With 6 bases clipped from V and 1 base from J, the junction kept 10 bases outside the gene matches. CDR1 DFQATT and CDR2 SNEGSKA come from the germline V gene (reference sequence). The CDR3 runs to 17 residues. CDR3 nucleotide sequence: TGCAGTGCCCCCCGACTAGCGGGGGTTGTGTCCTACAATGAGCAGTTCTTC. This sequence encodes CSAPRLAGVVSYNEQFF.

This clonotype was detected only a few times. V is TRBV9 and J is TRBJ2-1; D remains ambiguous. The germline V and J ends were trimmed by 0 bases and 0 bases, with 10 bases remaining between them. The CDR3 is made up of 16 amino acids. Germline V lookup: CDR1 SGDLS, CDR2 YYNGEE. Here the CDR3 DNA reads TGTGCCAGCAGCGTAGTACGGGTCAGCTCCTACAATGAGCAGTTCTTC. It codes for CASSVVRVSSYNEQFF.

The DNA of the CDR3 is TGCGCCAGCAGCCAATACTCTACAGGGCTCTCTGGAAACACCATATATTTT. Its protein product is CASSQYSTGLSGNTIYF. The genes are TRBV4-1 and TRBJ1-3, with a possible D match to TRBD1 (6 bases). V was shortened by 2 bases and J by 0 bases, with 14 bases between the two germline ends. In germline, CDR1 is MGHRA, CDR2 YSYEKL. This CDR3 contains 17 residues.

This clonotype has ten or more counts. The chain links TRBV5-1 to TRBJ2-1, with 8 bases lining up with TRBD2. The V gene end was trimmed by 4 bases and the J gene end by 1 base; junction bases not matched to a gene: 7. The CDR3 contains 16 residues. CDR1 is SGHRS and CDR2 is YFSETQ in the germline V gene. CDR3 amino acids: CASSLVAGRSYNEQFF. Here the CDR3 DNA reads TGCGCCAGCAGCCTCGTAGCGGGGCGGTCCTACAATGAGCAGTTCTTC.

Only a few counts were recorded for this clonotype. The V call is TRBV25-1, the J call TRBJ2-3, with TRBD2 matching 10 bases. V was pared by 5 bases and J by 2 bases, with 7 bases of the junction left unmatched. The V gene's germline CDR1 is MGHDK and CDR2 SYGVNS. This CDR3 is 16 amino acids long. The CDR3 protein is CASSLRTSGFTDTQYF. CDR3 sequence (DNA): TGTGCCAGCAGTCTTAGGACTAGCGGTTTCACAGATACGCAGTATTTT.

V and J are TRBV6-5 and TRBJ1-1; D possibly corresponds to TRBD1 (6 bases). The V gene lost 6 bases and the J gene lost 10 bases, with 12 bases spanning the gap. Germline CDR1 reads MNHEY; CDR2 reads SVGAGI. This CDR3 is 11 amino acids long. Written as DNA, the CDR3 is TGTGCCAGCAGCAGGGGTGGATTAGCTTTCTTT. Encoded protein: CASSRGGLAFF.

The chain couples TRBV5-3 to TRBJ1-1; D remains ambiguous. TRBV5-3 is noted as an ORF with a role that remains uncertain. Trimming shortened V by 5 bases and J by 1 base, and 9 bases separated the two germline ends. The CDR3 consists of 13 residues. The CDR3 nucleotides are TGTGCCAGAAGATGGCGGGGGAACACTGAAGCTTTCTTT. Encoded protein: CARRWRGNTEAFF.

V usage is TRBV9 and J usage is TRBJ2-1, with TRBD1 identical over 7 bases. The CDR3 consists of 16 residues. V shed 1 base and J 9 bases; nucleotides not matched to a gene: 13. Per germline, CDR1 SGDLS and CDR2 YYNGEE. The DNA for the CDR3 is TGTGCCAGCAGCGTACTCTGGACAGGTCCATGGCGTGAGCAGTTCTTC. As protein: CASSVLWTGPWREQFF.

The V and J genes are TRBV4-2 and TRBJ2-4; TRBD2 matches at 8 bases. CDR1 and CDR2 (germline): LGHNA, YNFKEQ. Trimming took 0 bases from V and 1 from J; bases not matched to a gene: 2. This CDR3 region has 16 residues. CDR3 bases: TGTGCCAGCAGCCAAGATGAGCGGGGGGCCAAAAACATTCAGTACTTC. It encodes CASSQDERGAKNIQYF.

The chain recombines TRBV7-6 with TRBJ2-5; the D gene is possibly TRBD1 (7 bases). Trimming cost V 1 base and J 2 bases, with 11 bases left between them. The CDR3 sequence is 15 residues long. The germline gives CDR1 SGHVS, CDR2 FNYEAQ. The CDR3 region has the DNA TGTGCCAGCAGCTTAGGGGCAGGGGGGCAAGAGACCCAGTACTTC. The encoded protein is CASSLGAGGQETQYF.

The V call is TRBV11-2, the J call TRBJ1-2; 9 bases map to TRBD1. CDR3 length: 15 residues. The germline gives CDR1 SGHAT, CDR2 FQNNGV. Germline trimming cut 4 bases from V and 2 bases from J; bases unmatched to any gene: 5. The DNA for the CDR3 is TGTGCCAGCAGCTCCTACAGGGGGCCCAACTATGGCTACACCTTC. It specifies CASSSYRGPNYGYTF.

The V and J genes are TRBV5-1 and TRBJ2-1, with 9 bases lining up with TRBD2. The germline V gene encodes CDR1 SGHRS and CDR2 YFSETQ. The V segment lost 0 bases and the J segment 6 bases; nucleotides outside the gene matches: 7. The CDR3 spans 16 residues. The CDR3 region has the DNA TGCGCCAGCAGCTTGGAGGTGCGGGGGGGCCCCAATGAGCAGTTCTTC. This encodes CASSLEVRGGPNEQFF.

This clonotype was observed a few times. V and J are TRBV4-1 and TRBJ1-3; the D gene is possibly TRBD1 (5 bases). Germline-derived CDR1 and CDR2 are MGHRA and YSYEKL. The CDR3 is 16 amino acids. Trimming shortened V by 4 bases and J by 0 bases, and 13 bases separated the two germline ends. This CDR3 reads CASSPGQGPSGNTIYF. In DNA, the CDR3 is TGCGCCAGCAGCCCCGGGCAGGGTCCCTCTGGAAACACCATATATTTT.

The CDR3 DNA reads TGTGCCAGCAGCCCCCGTCGACTAGCGGGGGGTAGCACAGATACGCAGTATTTT. Translation: CASSPRRLAGGSTDTQYF. The rearrangement uses TRBV11-2 and TRBJ2-3; 13 bases are shared with TRBD2. The ends lost 5 bases at V and 0 bases at J; junction bases unmatched: 8. The CDR3 contains 18 residues. Germline loops: CDR1 SGHAT, CDR2 FQNNGV.

This clonotype has a handful of counts. The chain couples TRBV5-1 to TRBJ1-1; D is unresolved. CDR3 size: 14 residues. Germline lookup yields CDR1 SGHRS and CDR2 YFSETQ. The V end lost 0 bases, the J end lost 5 bases, and 11 bases lay between the germline ends. The CDR3 bases are TGCGCCAGCAGCTTGGCGTCACCTAGAACTGAAGCTTTCTTT. Its translation: CASSLASPRTEAFF.

The V call is TRBV7-2, the J call TRBJ2-3, with D tentatively TRBD2 (7 bases). The CDR3 is made up of 14 amino acids. Germline values: CDR1 SGHTA, CDR2 FQGNSA. V gave up 2 bases and J gave up 6 bases, with 12 bases separating them. CDR3 sequence reads: CASSLQQGGDTQYF. In DNA form, the CDR3 reads TGTGCCAGCAGCTTACAACAGGGAGGGGATACGCAGTATTTT.

The CDR3 here is CASSYRVPNYGYTF. In DNA, the CDR3 is TGTGCCAGCTCCTACAGGGTTCCTAACTATGGCTACACCTTC. This sequence joins TRBV6-6 and TRBJ1-2; possibly TRBD1 for D (6 bases). Germline V gives CDR1 MNHNY, CDR2 SVGAGI (reference sequence). The V gene lost 8 bases and the J gene lost 0 bases, with 13 bases spanning the gap. CDR3 length equals 14 residues.

This clonotype was detected only a few times. The chain links TRBV20-1 to TRBJ2-2; D may be TRBD1 or TRBD2 (6 bases each). This CDR3 has 15 amino acids. Germline assignment: CDR1 DFQATT and CDR2 SNEGSKA (reference sequence). V lost 1 base to trimming and J lost 4 bases, with 13 bases between them. CDR3: CSARVPGAITGELFF. The CDR3 region has the DNA TGCAGTGCTAGAGTCCCGGGGGCAATCACCGGGGAGCTGTTTTTT.

The chain has TRBV15 and TRBJ2-1; D might be TRBD1 (5 bases). The CDR3 is made up of 15 amino acids. Germline V gene data show CDR1 as LNHNV and CDR2 as YYDKDF (reference sequence). Trimming took off 0 bases at V and 6 bases at J, with 12 bases between the two ends. CDR3 in amino acids: CATSREGQGPNEQFF. CDR3 bases: TGTGCCACCAGCAGAGAGGGGCAGGGTCCCAATGAGCAGTTCTTC.

This clonotype was recorded a few times. The CDR3 DNA sequence: TGTGCCAGCAGCTCAAGACAGGGACGTAGAACCGGGGAGCTGTTTTTT. Its protein product is CASSSRQGRRTGELFF. This rearrangement joins TRBV7-2 to TRBJ2-2; TRBD1 matches at 7 bases. Germline assignment: CDR1 SGHTA and CDR2 FQGNSA. The CDR3 contains 16 residues. Losses at the gene ends were 4 bases for V and 5 bases for J; bases not matched to a gene: 10.

The chain has TRBV4-3 and TRBJ2-2; the D gene is possibly TRBD1 (5 bases). The V gene lost 0 bases and the J gene lost 6 bases, with 11 bases spanning the gap. Germline V lookup: CDR1 LGHNA, CDR2 YSLEER. The CDR3 has 15 residues. The CDR3 coding sequence is TGCGCCAGCAGCCAAGAAGGCAGGGCGGCCGGGGAGCTGTTTTTT. Protein sequence: CASSQEGRAAGELFF.

The chain uses TRBV7-7 and TRBJ2-5; 7 bases agree with TRBD2. The CDR3 sequence is 14 residues long. V shed 3 bases, J shed 5 bases, and the junction held 6 bases outside the gene matches. Germline CDR1 reads SSHAT; CDR2 reads FNYEAQ (reference sequence). CDR3 sequence (DNA): TGTGCCAGCAGCTTGACTAGCTTAGCCGAGACCCAGTACTTC. It translates to CASSLTSLAETQYF.

This clonotype turned up a few times. The gene calls are TRBV20-1 and TRBJ2-3; 9 nucleotides agree with TRBD2. Germline V gene data show CDR1 as DFQATT and CDR2 as SNEGSKA (reference sequence). The CDR3 loop spans 14 amino acids. The junction had 1 base not matched to a gene; V was cut back by 1 base and J by 2 bases. The CDR3 protein is CSARVAGVTDTQYF. The CDR3 nucleotides are TGCAGTGCTAGAGTAGCGGGGGTCACAGATACGCAGTATTTT.

This clonotype was picked up a small number of times. The V gene is TRBV2, the J gene TRBJ2-1, with D maybe TRBD1 (6 bases). The CDR3 is 14 residues long. Germline V gene data show CDR1 as SNHLY and CDR2 as FYNNEI. V dropped 8 bases and J dropped 0 bases, with 11 bases sitting between them. CDR3: CASHRASSYNEQFF. DNA for the CDR3: TGTGCCAGCCACAGGGCTAGCTCCTACAATGAGCAGTTCTTC.

Only a few counts were recorded for this clonotype. The chain links TRBV4-2 to TRBJ2-3, with TRBD2 identical over 11 bases. V dropped 4 bases and J dropped 5; count of bases not matched to a gene: 11. The CDR3 extends over 17 amino acids. Germline V gene data show CDR1 as LGHNA and CDR2 as YNFKEQ. CDR3 residues: CASSLRDSGGVGDTQYF. CDR3 nucleotide sequence: TGTGCCAGCAGCCTCCGGGATAGCGGGGGGGTCGGAGATACGCAGTATTTT.

The V call is TRBV9, the J call TRBJ1-2, with D uncertain. The CDR3 is 15 residues long. In germline, CDR1 is SGDLS, CDR2 YYNGEE. Trimming took 3 bases from V and 0 from J, leaving 12 bases between them. CDR3 sequence reads: CASSARGSANYGYTF. The DNA of the CDR3 is TGTGCCAGCAGCGCCCGGGGATCGGCTAACTATGGCTACACCTTC.

This clonotype has a count of ten or more. V and J are TRBV5-1 and TRBJ2-3, with 13 bases fitting TRBD2. Germline lookup yields CDR1 SGHRS and CDR2 YFSETQ. This CDR3 is 16 amino acids long. V was clipped by 4 bases and J by 4 bases; unmatched bases: 6. The CDR3 bases are TGCGCCAGCAGCATACTAGCGGGGGGGTTGCCAGATACGCAGTATTTT. This sequence encodes CASSILAGGLPDTQYF. The whole variable domain, filled in from reference TRBV5-1 and TRBJ2-3, reads KAGVTQTPRYLIKTRGQQVTLSCSPISGHRSVSWYQQTPGQGLQFLFEYFSETQRNKGNFPGRFSGRQFSNSRSEMNVSTLELGDSALYLCASSILAGGLPDTQYFGPGTRLTVL.

V and J are TRBV12-3 or TRBV12-4 and TRBJ1-2; 9 positions agree with TRBD1. This CDR3 spans 14 amino acids. V was clipped by 4 bases and J by 5 bases; unmatched bases: 5. CDR3 coding DNA: TGTGCCAGCAGTTCTACAGGGGGCGCTTATGGCTACACCTTC. Translation gives CASSSTGGAYGYTF.

The chain employs TRBV29-1 and TRBJ1-2; D is unresolved. The CDR3 has 16 amino acids. V lost 3 bases to trimming and J lost 4 bases, with 21 bases between them. Germline CDR1 is SQVTM and CDR2 is ANQGSEA. The CDR3 reads CSVDGHTSPGGYGYTF. CDR3 sequence (DNA): TGCAGCGTTGATGGCCACACATCGCCAGGCGGCTATGGCTACACCTTC.

The chain uses TRBV6-6 and TRBJ2-7; 7 positions match TRBD1. The CDR3 runs 13 residues. The junction had 10 bases not matched to a gene; V was cut back by 8 bases and J by 6 bases. CDR1 and CDR2 from the germline V gene are MNHNY and SVGAGI (reference sequence). CDR3 protein: CASGKTGFGEQYV. CDR3 bases: TGTGCCAGCGGCAAGACAGGGTTTGGCGAGCAGTACGTC.